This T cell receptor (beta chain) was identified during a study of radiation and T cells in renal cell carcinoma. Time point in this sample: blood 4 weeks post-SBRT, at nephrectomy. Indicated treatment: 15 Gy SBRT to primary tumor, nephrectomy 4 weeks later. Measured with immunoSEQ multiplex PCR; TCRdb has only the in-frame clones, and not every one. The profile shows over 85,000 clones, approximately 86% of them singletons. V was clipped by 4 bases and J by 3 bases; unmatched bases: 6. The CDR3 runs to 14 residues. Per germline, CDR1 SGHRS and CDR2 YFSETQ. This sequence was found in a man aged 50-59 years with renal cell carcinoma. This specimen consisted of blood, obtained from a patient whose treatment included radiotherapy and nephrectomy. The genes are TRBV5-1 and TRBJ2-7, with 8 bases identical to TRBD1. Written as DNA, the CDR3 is TGCGCCAGCAGCCCATCTGGACAGGGCTACGAGCAGTACTTC. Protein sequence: CASSPSGQGYEQYF.